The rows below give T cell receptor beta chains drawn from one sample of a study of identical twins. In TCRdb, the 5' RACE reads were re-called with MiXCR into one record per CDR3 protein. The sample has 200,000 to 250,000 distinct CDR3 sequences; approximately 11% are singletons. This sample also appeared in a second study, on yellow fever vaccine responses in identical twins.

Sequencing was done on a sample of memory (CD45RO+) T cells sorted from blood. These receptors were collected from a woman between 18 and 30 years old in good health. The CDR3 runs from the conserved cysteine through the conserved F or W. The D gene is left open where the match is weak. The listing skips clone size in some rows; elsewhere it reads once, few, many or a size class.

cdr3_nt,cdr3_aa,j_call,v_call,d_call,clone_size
TGTGCCACCAGCAGAGATTTAGGTTTGGGACAGGGCCCGGGGGAGCTGTTTTTT,CATSRDLGLGQGPGELFF,TRBJ2-2,TRBV15,TRBD1,few
TGCGCCAGCAGCCCGAGACAGGAGCACACTGAAGCTTTCTTT,CASSPRQEHTEAFF,TRBJ1-1,TRBV5-1,NA,many
TGCGCCAGCAATCTAAAGGGAACCGGGGAGCTGTTTTTT,CASNLKGTGELFF,TRBJ2-2,TRBV5-1,NA,many
TGTGCCAGCAGCCTTACACTACAGGGGGAGACGCAGTATTTT,CASSLTLQGETQYF,TRBJ2-3,TRBV5-4,TRBD1,NA
TGTGCCAGCACCTGGGGACCGGGCTCCTACAATGAGCAGTTCTTC,CASTWGPGSYNEQFF,TRBJ2-1,TRBV6-1,NA,few
TGCAGTGCTAGACCTAGGACAGGGGGCTCCTACGAGCAGTACTTC,CSARPRTGGSYEQYF,TRBJ2-7,TRBV20-1,TRBD1,many
TGTGCCAGCAGCTTAGTTCGAACAAATGAAAAACTGTTTTTT,CASSLVRTNEKLFF,TRBJ1-4,TRBV7-9,NA,few
TGCAGTGCCCGCCCGGTCCGTCCCGAGCAGTTCTTC,CSARPVRPEQFF,TRBJ2-1,TRBV20-1,NA,many
TGTGCCAGCAGCTCTAGCGGGGGGCGGAATGAGCAGTTCTTC,CASSSSGGRNEQFF,TRBJ2-1,TRBV3-1,TRBD2,NA
TGTGCCACCAGCAGACCTCTAAACATTCAGTACTTC,CATSRPLNIQYF,TRBJ2-4,TRBV15,NA,few
TGCGCCAGCAGCTTGGTCCTAGCGGGGGAGTACGAGCAGTACTTC,CASSLVLAGEYEQYF,TRBJ2-7,TRBV5-1,TRBD2,few
TGCGCCAGCAGCTTGGATGCGGGAGGGCCCGGAGATACGCAGTATTTT,CASSLDAGGPGDTQYF,TRBJ2-3,TRBV5-1,TRBD2,NA
TGCAGTGCTAGAGACCCACTAGCCGATACGCAGTATTTT,CSARDPLADTQYF,TRBJ2-3,TRBV20-1,NA,few
TGCAGTGCTAGAGATGGGAGCGGGAGGAGCTCCTACGAGCAGTACTTC,CSARDGSGRSSYEQYF,TRBJ2-7,TRBV20-1,TRBD2,NA
TGTGCCAGCTCACGACTGGGACTTCACGAGCAGTACTTC,CASSRLGLHEQYF,TRBJ2-7,TRBV19,NA,few
TGTGCCAGCAGTCCCAGACTACAGGGGGCTACAGATACGCAGTATTTT,CASSPRLQGATDTQYF,TRBJ2-3,TRBV12-3/TRBV12-4,TRBD1,many
TGTGCCAGCAGCACCACAGGGGGCGGCCGCGAAGCTTTCTTT,CASSTTGGGREAFF,TRBJ1-1,TRBV9,TRBD1,many
TGTGCCAGCAGCAAACTAGCGGGCCACTACGAGCAGTACTTC,CASSKLAGHYEQYF,TRBJ2-7,TRBV14,TRBD2,few
TGTGCCAGCAGTTACAGGGAGCTGTCGAACACCGGGGAGCTGTTTTTT,CASSYRELSNTGELFF,TRBJ2-2,TRBV28,NA,NA
TGTGCCAGCGATTCAGGCCTGGCACATTCACCCCTCCACTTT,CASDSGLAHSPLHF,TRBJ1-6,TRBV2,NA,many
TGTGCCAGCGGATCGTCCCACGAGCAGTACTTC,CASGSSHEQYF,TRBJ2-7,TRBV12-3/TRBV12-4,NA,many
TGTGCCAGCAGATCCGCCCCCCATTCTCGTGGAGTAAATGAAAAACTGTTTTTT,CASRSAPHSRGVNEKLFF,TRBJ1-4,TRBV7-3,NA,NA
TGTGCCAGCAGTTACGGTAGCGGAATCGGGGCAGATACGCAGTATTTT,CASSYGSGIGADTQYF,TRBJ2-3,TRBV6-5,NA,many
TGCAGCATGCGAGCGGGCTATGAGCAGTTCTTC,CSMRAGYEQFF,TRBJ2-1,TRBV29-1,NA,few
TGTGCCAGCAGAAACTTGGACAGGGGCACTGAAGCTTTCTTT,CASRNLDRGTEAFF,TRBJ1-1,TRBV3-1,TRBD1,NA
TGTGCCAGCAGCTTAGCTCAGCAGCAAGAGACCCAGTACTTC,CASSLAQQQETQYF,TRBJ2-5,TRBV7-8,NA,many
TGTGCCAGCAGCACCCGGGACAGCCTTTCTGGCTACACCTTC,CASSTRDSLSGYTF,TRBJ1-2,TRBV3-1,TRBD1,NA
TGTGCCAGCAGCGTATTCGCAGGGGGCTCCACAGATACGCAGTATTTT,CASSVFAGGSTDTQYF,TRBJ2-3,TRBV9,TRBD1,few
TGTGCCAGCAGTCTTTGGATCGGGAGTGCTGGGGCCAACGTCCTGACTTTC,CASSLWIGSAGANVLTF,TRBJ2-6,TRBV27,NA,few
TGTGCCAGCAGTTTTAAACAGGGGGACACTGAAGCTTTCTTT,CASSFKQGDTEAFF,TRBJ1-1,TRBV12-3/TRBV12-4,TRBD1,few
TGTGCCAGCACCCACATCGGAAAACAGTCTTTCACAGATACGCAGTATTTT,CASTHIGKQSFTDTQYF,TRBJ2-3,TRBV6-1,NA,NA
TGTGCCAGCAGTACCCAAACCGGGGCTAGGGGGGAGACCCAGTACTTC,CASSTQTGARGETQYF,TRBJ2-5,TRBV28,NA,few
TGTGCCAGCAGTCCAACCCTGGACAGGGGAAGAGACGAGCAGTACTTC,CASSPTLDRGRDEQYF,TRBJ2-7,TRBV12-3/TRBV12-4,TRBD1,NA
TGTGCCAGCAGCTCGACTAGCAATGAGCAGTTCTTC,CASSSTSNEQFF,TRBJ2-1,TRBV6-5,NA,few
TGTGCCAGCAGCGTAGGTCTAACCGGGACAGGGATAGAGACCCAGTACTTC,CASSVGLTGTGIETQYF,TRBJ2-5,TRBV9,TRBD1,NA
TGTGCCAGCAGCTTAATTACGGGACAGGGCGAAAACACCGGGGAGCTGTTTTTT,CASSLITGQGENTGELFF,TRBJ2-2,TRBV11-2,TRBD1,few
TGTGCCAGCAGCGTAGAGGGACCGCAGGTAGATACGCAGTATTTT,CASSVEGPQVDTQYF,TRBJ2-3,TRBV9,NA,few
TGCGCCAGCACCCGGGAGAGCACAGATACGCAGTATTTT,CASTRESTDTQYF,TRBJ2-3,TRBV5-1,NA,many
TGCGCCAGCAGTGGACAGGGGACCTCCGAGCAGTACTTC,CASSGQGTSEQYF,TRBJ2-7,TRBV5-1,TRBD1,NA
TGTGCCAGCAGCTTAAAGGCGAACACCGGGGAGCTGTTTTTT,CASSLKANTGELFF,TRBJ2-2,TRBV12-3/TRBV12-4,NA,NA
TGTGCCAGCAGCTTAGTCGGACACTCGAACACTGAAGCTTTCTTT,CASSLVGHSNTEAFF,TRBJ1-1,TRBV7-2,NA,few
TGTGCCAGCAGCTTATGGGTTTTGGGGGCGGAATGGGCCAAAAACATTCAGTACTTC,CASSLWVLGAEWAKNIQYF,TRBJ2-4,TRBV11-2,NA,many
TGTGCCAGCAGCTTAGCCCCGACTAGCGGAACTAGCACAGATACGCAGTATTTT,CASSLAPTSGTSTDTQYF,TRBJ2-3,TRBV7-6,TRBD2,NA
TGTGCCAGCAGTGAAAGAATGGGACTGGGGACCCAGTACTTC,CASSERMGLGTQYF,TRBJ2-5,TRBV2,NA,many
TGTGCCAGCAGCCAATCTAGCGGCCAAGAGACCCAGTACTTC,CASSQSSGQETQYF,TRBJ2-5,TRBV3-1,TRBD2,many
TGTGCCAGCAGCGTAGCTTCCAGGGGGCAGGATGGCTACACCTTC,CASSVASRGQDGYTF,TRBJ1-2,TRBV9,TRBD1,few
TGTGCCAGCAAGCCGGGGGGGGGCTATGGCTACACCTTC,CASKPGGGYGYTF,TRBJ1-2,TRBV12-3/TRBV12-4,NA,few
TGTGCCAGCAGTTACATCGGATTCACAGATACGCAGTATTTT,CASSYIGFTDTQYF,TRBJ2-3,TRBV6-2/TRBV6-3,NA,NA
TGCGCCAGCAGCGCCCGACCGGGGGACACTGAAGCTTTCTTT,CASSARPGDTEAFF,TRBJ1-1,TRBV5-1,NA,few
TGTGCCATCAGTGAGGAGGGGACGGAGGGGTACTACGAGCAGTACTTC,CAISEEGTEGYYEQYF,TRBJ2-7,TRBV10-3,NA,few
TGTGCCAGCAGCTTGTCCAGGGATGCGGGGGGCCCGGATACGCAGTATTTT,CASSLSRDAGGPDTQYF,TRBJ2-3,TRBV7-2,TRBD2,NA
TGCAGCGTTGAGGCCCCCCGCGAAGACAGCACCTACGAGCAGTACTTC,CSVEAPREDSTYEQYF,TRBJ2-7,TRBV29-1,NA,many
TGTGCCAGCAGCGGAGGGCGCGGCCAAAATGAGCAGTTCTTC,CASSGGRGQNEQFF,TRBJ2-1,TRBV11-2,NA,NA
TGTGCCAGCAGCCTACTAGCCGGGGAGCTGTTTTTT,CASSLLAGELFF,TRBJ2-2,TRBV7-3,NA,many
TGCGCCAGCCTCTGGGGTGATTTCCCAAGGGAGACCCAGTACTTC,CASLWGDFPRETQYF,TRBJ2-5,TRBV5-1,NA,NA